The next 3 T cell receptor beta chains were all read from a single sample in a study of blood T cell repertoires in COVID-19. The data were produced by immunoSEQ multiplex PCR, yet TCRdb's version contains in-frame clones alone and is incomplete. Altogether roughly 140,000 clones are present, around 85% being singletons, with the ten largest covering roughly 2.9%. Material: peripheral blood. These receptors were obtained from a man aged 50-60 years with acute or convalescent COVID-19.

The chain recombines TRBV7-8 with TRBJ1-2; 9 positions match TRBD1. CDR3 length: 14 residues. The J segment lost 4 bases and the V segment lost 5 bases, leaving 5 bases of the junction unmatched. Germline assignment: CDR1 SGHVS and CDR2 FQNEAQ. The CDR3 DNA reads TGTGCCAGCAGCCCAGGACAGGGGACCTATGGCTACACCTTC. Encoded protein: CASSPGQGTYGYTF.

CDR3 protein: CASSVQGQPQHF. For the CDR3, the DNA is TGTGCCAGCAGCGTACAGGGGCAGCCCCAGCATTTT. The genes are TRBV5-6 and TRBJ1-5, with 7 bases that match TRBD1. The CDR3 extends over 12 amino acids. The ends lost 4 bases at V and 7 bases at J; junction bases unmatched: 2. CDR1 is SGHDT and CDR2 is YYEEEE in the germline V gene.

This clone turned up a few times. The chain couples TRBV27 to TRBJ2-6; TRBD2 is a possible D gene (7 bases). With 5 bases removed from V and 1 base from J, the gap between germline ends came to 18 bases. CDR3 length equals 18 residues. Germline assignment: CDR1 MNHEY and CDR2 SMNVEV (reference sequence). In DNA, the CDR3 is TGTGCCAGCAGTCCTCGGGGGGCGGTGCTATCTGGGGCCAACGTCCTGACTTTC. Protein sequence: CASSPRGAVLSGANVLTF. The full variable domain, rest sourced from reference TRBV27 and TRBJ2-6, is EAQVTQNPRYLITVTGKKLTVTCSQNMNHEYMSWYRQDPGLGLRQIYYSMNVEVTDKGDVPEGYKVSRKEKRNFPLILESPSPNQTSLYFCASSPRGAVLSGANVLTFGAGSRLTVL.